A single sample is the source of the 7 T cell receptor beta chains below, sequenced in a study of blood T cell repertoires in COVID-19 (dated by TCRdb to about 2020). The library was built by means of the immunoSEQ multiplex PCR assay. Entries here come from immuneACCESS through TCRdb and include only in-frame sequences with V and J called. Some clones fail to appear in such tables; in the studies checked, an unresolved V gene covers under half of the shortfall, and the cause of the remainder is unknown. The sample profile shows about 400,000 clones; roughly 88% of them were found once. 2% to 2.5% of the sample belongs to the ten largest clones. What was sequenced was PBMCs or T cells enriched from blood (not recorded which). The receptor source for this set is a woman aged 40 to 50 with acute COVID-19.

In nucleotides, the CDR3 is TGTGCCAGCAGCTTGGCCGCGAACACCGGGGAGCTGTTTTTT. Its translation: CASSLAANTGELFF. V and J are TRBV5-4 and TRBJ2-2; D is uncertain. The germline V and J ends were trimmed by 0 bases and 0 bases, with 3 bases remaining between them. The CDR3 contains 14 residues. The germline CDR1 and CDR2 sequences are SGHNT and YYREEE (reference sequence).

The V and J genes are TRBV2 and TRBJ2-3; 8 bases match TRBD1. Unmatched junction bases numbered 8, after V lost 9 bases and J lost 6 bases. This CDR3 spans 13 amino acids. CDR1 and CDR2 from the germline V gene are SNHLY and FYNNEI. CDR3 protein: CAREDRVKDTQYF. CDR3 in DNA: TGTGCCAGAGAGGACAGGGTCAAGGATACGCAGTATTTT.

This clone came up once. The genes are TRBV24-1 and TRBJ1-3; tentatively, D is TRBD1 (6 bases). This CDR3 region has 15 residues. Germline lookup yields CDR1 KGHDR and CDR2 SFDVKD. Trimming cost V 4 bases and J 2 bases, with 11 bases left between them. This chain's CDR3 is CATSDPRGTGNTIYF. DNA of the CDR3: TGTGCCACCAGTGACCCTAGGGGGACTGGAAACACCATATATTTT.

The V call is TRBV11-2, the J call TRBJ2-2; TRBD1 matches 9 bases. Germline-derived CDR1 and CDR2 are SGHAT and FQNNGV. The V segment lost 5 bases and the J segment 9 bases; nucleotides outside the gene matches: 13. This CDR3 has 16 residues. CDR3 residues: CASSPGTGKHNWELFF. The CDR3 nucleotides read TGTGCCAGCAGCCCTGGGACAGGGAAGCATAACTGGGAGCTGTTTTTT. The variable domain in full, with the rest retrieved from reference TRBV11-2 and TRBJ2-2, is EAGVAQSPRYKIIEKRQSVAFWCNPISGHATLYWYQQILGQGPKLLIQFQNNGVVDDSQLPKDRFSAERLKGVDSTLKIQPAKLEDSAVYLCASSPGTGKHNWELFFGEGSRLTVL.

V and J are TRBV5-1 and TRBJ1-2; TRBD1 matches at 7 bases. This CDR3 spans 15 amino acids. Germline V gene lookup returns CDR1 SGHRS and CDR2 YFSETQ. The ends lost 7 bases at V and 5 bases at J; junction bases unmatched: 14. This CDR3 reads CASGDSPELGYGYTF. CDR3 nucleotides: TGCGCCAGCGGGGACAGCCCGGAATTAGGGTATGGCTACACCTTC.

J is TRBJ1-2 and V is TRBV5-5; 7 positions match TRBD1. The CDR3 loop spans 15 amino acids. Losses at the gene ends were 0 bases for V and 2 bases for J; bases not matched to a gene: 4. Germline V gene sequence: CDR1 SGHKS, CDR2 YYEKEE (reference sequence). The CDR3, as DNA: TGTGCCAGCAGCTTGGGCCTAGGGGGCAACTATGGCTACACCTTC. It codes for CASSLGLGGNYGYTF. The full variable domain, completed using reference TRBV5-5 and TRBJ1-2, is DAGVTQSPTHLIKTRGQQVTLRCSPISGHKSVSWYQQVLGQGPQFIFQYYEKEERGRGNFPDRFSARQFPNYSSELNVNALLLGDSALYLCASSLGLGGNYGYTFGSGTRLTVV.

V is TRBV18 and J is TRBJ2-5; D ambiguous. Between the trimmed V and J ends, which lost 3 bases and 2 bases, there was a span of 7 bases. The CDR3 length is 13 residues. Germline CDR1 reads KGHSH; CDR2 reads LQKENI. CDR3 sequence: CASSPVRQETQYF. The CDR3 coding sequence is TGTGCCAGCTCACCCGTCCGGCAAGAGACCCAGTACTTC.